This TCR beta chain comes out of a study of shared clonotypes between healthy human individuals. Study-level findings and limits: Generation probabilities were higher for clonotypes shared across all four sorted-subset donors than for unshared ones.

Method: immunoSEQ multiplex PCR; TCRdb's copy keeps in-frame clones and lacks some. The table lists about 2.3 million clones, 80% to 95% of them singletons. A note on this clone: Its matching antigen is unknown.

This CDR3 comprises 12 residues. Trimming cost V 5 bases and J 5 bases, with 12 bases left between them. The germline V gene encodes CDR1 SQVTM and CDR2 ANQGSEA. Sequences were obtained from naive CD4+ T cells from PBMCs. Subset specified: CD45RA+ positively selected. The rearrangement links TRBV29-1 to TRBJ1-2, with TRBD1 as a possible D gene (5 bases). The receptor comes from a man aged 18 to 35 in good health. Some clones in this sample may be carry-over from other donors' samples. The CDR3 DNA reads TGCAGCGTTAGTACAGGCCAATATGGCTACACCTTC. Translation: CSVSTGQYGYTF.